Listed below are T cell receptor beta chains from one sample, sequenced in a study of blood T cell repertoires in COVID-19. The data were produced by immunoSEQ multiplex PCR, yet TCRdb's version contains in-frame clones alone and is incomplete. Of under 350,000 clones in the sample, 80% to 90% were seen once. Sequencing input: peripheral blood. These receptors were obtained from a woman in her 70s with acute or convalescent COVID-19. Each CDR3 is given without its conserved first and last residue.

J gene: TRBJ2-5; V gene: TRBV10-1; CDR3 protein: ASSEGDRARETQY
J gene: TRBJ1-2; V gene: TRBV5-1; CDR3 protein: ASSWKEQGEGYT
J gene: TRBJ2-7; V gene: TRBV18; CDR3 protein: ASSDLFGQYEQY
J gene: TRBJ1-5; V gene: TRBV20-1; CDR3 protein: SASSWGGRGNQPQH
J gene: TRBJ2-1; V gene: TRBV5-4; CDR3 protein: ASSLPGQGFNEQF
J gene: TRBJ2-3; V gene: TRBV5-4; CDR3 protein: ASSSPGSTDTQY
J gene: TRBJ1-5; V gene: TRBV12-3/TRBV12-4; CDR3 protein: ASSFGLNQPQH
J gene: TRBJ2-7; V gene: TRBV5-1; CDR3 protein: ASRSAPDRGSYEQY
J gene: TRBJ2-2; V gene: TRBV5-1; CDR3 protein: ASSPHRGGDTGELF
J gene: TRBJ1-6; V gene: TRBV4-2; CDR3 protein: ASSQPRDPSTSPLH
J gene: TRBJ1-2; V gene: TRBV2; CDR3 protein: ASVTGINYGYT
J gene: TRBJ2-1; V gene: TRBV30; CDR3 protein: AQKNGGIGRNEQF
J gene: TRBJ2-6; V gene: TRBV2; CDR3 protein: ASIPPGGIYSGANVLT
J gene: TRBJ2-2; V gene: TRBV6-6; CDR3 protein: ASSTSGGATGELF
J gene: TRBJ1-1; V gene: TRBV12-5; CDR3 protein: ASGLGTGPNTEAF
J gene: TRBJ1-2; V gene: TRBV29-1; CDR3 protein: SVEEYRGYGHT
J gene: TRBJ2-1; V gene: TRBV3-1/TRBV3-2; CDR3 protein: ASSLTSGGGPYNEQF
J gene: TRBJ1-1; V gene: TRBV3-1/TRBV3-2; CDR3 protein: ASSQEGRSVRGSGMNTEAF
J gene: TRBJ2-3; V gene: TRBV18; CDR3 protein: ASSPLGSDTQY
J gene: TRBJ1-1; V gene: TRBV29-1; CDR3 protein: SVRRTGSTEAF
J gene: TRBJ1-1; V gene: TRBV5-6; CDR3 protein: ASSVTVGAAF
J gene: TRBJ2-1; V gene: TRBV6-5; CDR3 protein: ASIPRAGGSEQF
J gene: TRBJ2-1; V gene: TRBV3-1/TRBV3-2; CDR3 protein: ASSRGGLGLNEQF
J gene: TRBJ2-1; V gene: TRBV6-5; CDR3 protein: ASSYSGRLSYNEQF
J gene: TRBJ2-7; V gene: TRBV6-5; CDR3 protein: ASSPARREQY
J gene: TRBJ2-7; V gene: TRBV14; CDR3 protein: ASSQPLGALDEQY
J gene: TRBJ2-5; V gene: TRBV11-2; CDR3 protein: ASSLLAGRETQY
J gene: TRBJ1-1; V gene: TRBV30; CDR3 protein: AWSVSGNAEAF
J gene: TRBJ2-5; V gene: TRBV29-1; CDR3 protein: SGGYGETQY
J gene: TRBJ1-6; V gene: TRBV9; CDR3 protein: ASSRGTGRRYNSPLH
J gene: TRBJ2-3; V gene: TRBV6-1; CDR3 protein: ASSETSGGADTQY
J gene: TRBJ2-2; V gene: TRBV5-8; CDR3 protein: ASSLAVYTGELF
J gene: TRBJ1-3; V gene: TRBV2; CDR3 protein: ASTSRTEGNTIY
J gene: TRBJ1-2; V gene: TRBV20-1; CDR3 protein: SASGLAGT
J gene: TRBJ2-1; V gene: TRBV7-3; CDR3 protein: ASSLLGTSPDEQF
J gene: TRBJ2-1; V gene: TRBV29-1; CDR3 protein: SVVWAGNEQF
J gene: TRBJ2-1; V gene: TRBV5-4; CDR3 protein: ASRWTSGGSEQF
J gene: TRBJ1-1; V gene: TRBV10-1; CDR3 protein: ASSESRNTEAF
J gene: TRBJ1-3; V gene: TRBV10-3; CDR3 protein: AISPGGLSGNTIY
J gene: TRBJ1-1; V gene: TRBV6-5; CDR3 protein: ASTYGSMNTEAF
J gene: TRBJ1-4; V gene: TRBV24-1; CDR3 protein: ATSDYDRDKEKLF
J gene: TRBJ1-6; V gene: TRBV30; CDR3 protein: AWMGQLNSPLH
J gene: TRBJ1-5; V gene: TRBV6-5; CDR3 protein: ASSYRGWNQPQH
J gene: TRBJ1-2; V gene: TRBV15; CDR3 protein: ATSRDPGGFGNYGYT
J gene: TRBJ2-5; V gene: TRBV5-8; CDR3 protein: ASSFGGTETQY
J gene: TRBJ1-5; V gene: TRBV19; CDR3 protein: ASSAQGQQPQH
J gene: TRBJ1-2; V gene: TRBV5-1; CDR3 protein: ASSLEGQGRGYT
J gene: TRBJ1-1; V gene: TRBV10-1; CDR3 protein: ASSESRTMNTEAF